This record covers a single TCR beta chain. As yet, its antigen is unknown. In the authors' methods: Filtering differed since immunoSEQ provided only junctions, with no quality scores. Assay used: immunoSEQ multiplex PCR; TCRdb lists only in-frame clones, some missing. The V and J calls and clone size are taken from that table; D and trimming were inferred from the DNA. Of fewer than 850,000 clones in the sample, 90% were seen once. The CDR3 extends over 14 amino acids. CDR1 and CDR2 from the germline V gene are SGHVS and FNYEAQ. V was shortened by 1 base and J by 10 bases, with 14 bases between the two germline ends. These data are taken from a study of shared clonotypes between healthy human individuals. Overall study results and limits: Richness estimates generally favored naive over memory subsets.

Source material: memory CD8+ T cells from PBMCs. The sample's subset: CD45RO+ cells pooled with CCR7-negative TemRA cells. The genes are TRBV7-6 and TRBJ2-1, with D possibly being TRBD1 or TRBD2 (6 bases each). This clonotype originated in a man between 18 and 35 years old in good health. Some clones in this sample may be carry-over from other donors' samples. CDR3 sequence (DNA): TGTGCCAGCAGCTTAGAGTGGGGGGCCAGAGAGCAGTTCTTC. Translation: CASSLEWGAREQFF.